This T cell receptor (beta chain) was recorded in a study of blood T cell repertoires in COVID-19. Trimming removed 9 bases from V and 2 bases from J, with 13 bases in between. The V gene's germline CDR1 is MNHEY and CDR2 SVGAGI. The CDR3 runs 14 residues. The repertoire was sequenced with immunoSEQ multiplex PCR; TCRdb's copy has only in-frame clones and lacks some. The sample holds around 150,000 clones, around 81% seen once. This receptor was taken from a woman aged 45-60 years with acute or convalescent COVID-19. Sequences were obtained from peripheral blood. This chain joins TRBV6-5 and TRBJ2-2; tentative D call: TRBD1 (6 bases). The CDR3 spells CASTDRRNTGELFF. CDR3 nucleotide sequence: TGTGCCAGTACAGACAGGCGTAACACCGGGGAGCTGTTTTTT.